These T cell receptor beta chains were read from a single sample in a study of blood T cell repertoires in COVID-19. The table came from immunoSEQ multiplex PCR; TCRdb's copy has only in-frame clones and leaves some out. This sample has about 110,000 clones, with 72% found just once. Sequenced sample: peripheral blood. The source of these receptors is a woman aged 60-70 years with acute or convalescent COVID-19. CDR3s include the opening cysteine and the closing phenylalanine or tryptophan. A D gene is named only where the DNA matches it firmly.

>TRBJ2-5|TRBD2|TRBV10-3
CAISQGLTGGLGTQYF
>TRBJ1-3|.|TRBV7-9
CASSDDGQNAGNTIYF
>TRBJ2-1|.|TRBV5-5
CASSLLGAQRNEQFF
>TRBJ2-3|.|TRBV6-2/TRBV6-3
CASSPGLSTDTQYF
>TRBJ2-7|.|TRBV28
CASSFPPKGIAAF
>TRBJ2-3|.|TRBV10-3
CAISESGQGTDTQYF
>TRBJ2-2|.|TRBV6-4
CASSLQANTGELFF
>TRBJ1-5|.|TRBV30
CAWSVPGVIRQPQHF
>TRBJ1-5|.|TRBV28
CASSPLSGLLGQPQHF
>TRBJ2-4|.|TRBV7-2
CASSLDRRAKNIQYF
>TRBJ2-1|.|TRBV27
CASSLAGANEQFF
>TRBJ2-1|TRBD2|TRBV24-1
CATSDPTSEYNEQFF
>TRBJ2-6|TRBD1|TRBV4-1
CASSQVQGARPSGANVLTF
>TRBJ2-3|TRBD2|TRBV7-2
CASSGDSGGAVDTQYF
>TRBJ2-7|.|TRBV24-1
CATSEGGLYEQYF
>TRBJ2-5|.|TRBV30
CAWTKRDTYDQETQYF
>TRBJ1-2|.|TRBV4-2
CASSQDPEWYGYTF
>TRBJ1-6|.|TRBV30
CAWSVRRSYNSPLHF
>TRBJ1-1|.|TRBV30
CAWSRPGVAEAFF
>TRBJ1-4|TRBD1|TRBV7-2
CASSGQTGVGEKLFF
>TRBJ2-7|TRBD2|TRBV27
CASSETGTRDYEQYF
>TRBJ1-1|.|TRBV24-1
CATSDLLGGEAFF
>TRBJ1-3|TRBD1|TRBV4-1
CASSLAHAGGTGNTIYF
>TRBJ2-6|.|TRBV28
CASSPGSPPGANVLTF
>TRBJ2-5|TRBD2|TRBV2
CASSEGLAPTQETQYF
>TRBJ1-5|TRBD1|TRBV19
CASSEWTGGNQPQHF
>TRBJ2-3|.|TRBV5-5
CASSSIFTDTQYF
>TRBJ1-2|TRBD1|TRBV7-3
CASSLGQGESGYTF
>TRBJ1-1|.|TRBV3-1/TRBV3-2
CASSHQGLSTEAFF
>TRBJ2-2|TRBD1|TRBV9
CASSPRTGGMNTGELFF
>TRBJ2-5|.|TRBV2
CASSRDRQETQYF
>TRBJ1-1|.|TRBV5-4
CASSLEANTEAFF
>TRBJ2-3|TRBD1|TRBV19
CASRQGAFQDTDTQYF
>TRBJ2-3|TRBD2|TRBV7-2
CASSLGRGGMDTQYF
>TRBJ2-3|.|TRBV9
CASSVWAGGTDTQYF
>TRBJ2-7|.|TRBV4-2
CASSQRQAKGATYYEQYF
>TRBJ1-2|TRBD1|TRBV7-9
CASSLYLWDSTNYGYTF
>TRBJ2-7|.|TRBV28
CASSLGPTRPEQYF
>TRBJ1-3|.|TRBV4-2
CASSQVIRADTIYF
>TRBJ2-6|.|TRBV5-1
CASRGHISSGANVLTF
>TRBJ1-6|.|TRBV27
CASRKGVLSPLHF
>TRBJ1-6|.|TRBV2
CASSEGQANNSPLHF
>TRBJ1-4|TRBD1|TRBV24-1
CATSEWDRDTGDEKLFF
>TRBJ1-3|TRBD1|TRBV4-3
CASSRSQGAQGNTIYF
>TRBJ2-2|TRBD2|TRBV11-2
CASSLALAGTGELFF
>TRBJ2-5|TRBD2|TRBV5-1
CASAKGTGTSGETQYF
>TRBJ2-1|.|TRBV10-1
CASSESGGHSYNEQFF
>TRBJ2-7|TRBD1|TRBV27
CASAYRGPHYEQYF
>TRBJ1-1|.|TRBV6-5
CASSPKVRQITEAFF
>TRBJ2-3|TRBD2|TRBV19
CASSPAGGAGKDTQYF
>TRBJ2-2|.|TRBV4-3
CASSQDQATGELFF
>TRBJ2-7|TRBD1|TRBV9
CASSTRQGAREQYF
>TRBJ1-6|.|TRBV28
CASSSFPNSPLHF
>TRBJ1-4|TRBD1|TRBV11-2
CASREDRVYEKLFF
>TRBJ1-3|.|TRBV5-6
CASSSGGTSPGNTIYF
>TRBJ1-5|TRBD1|TRBV29-1
CSAVQGAGGNQPQHF
>TRBJ1-2|.|TRBV12-3/TRBV12-4
CASRTERGGGYTF
>TRBJ2-7|.|TRBV27
CASSSPVRGGNEQYF